This TCR beta chain was identified during a study of cytomegalovirus exposure and HLA in healthy donors. This PCR relied on a set of 60 Vbeta primers and 13 Jbeta primers. The repertoire was sequenced with immunoSEQ multiplex PCR; TCRdb's copy has only in-frame clones and lacks some. The data show fewer than 70,000 clones, with around 83% seen just once and about 1.5% held by the top ten. Findings and limits, study-wide: Later, an analysis found that common viral pathogens appeared to be linked with several of the most significant clusters. The authors listed around 150 TCR beta chains as cytomegalovirus-associated. An analysis done earlier found most TCR beta V segments productive about 87% or about 30% of the time.

To note about this clone: What it binds is not known.

As for the donors, each was a healthy bone marrow donor. This CDR3 region has 20 residues. Germline loops: CDR1 SGHVS, CDR2 FNYEAQ. Trimming cost V 1 base and J 2 bases; bases outside gene matches: 11. J is TRBJ2-1 and V is TRBV7-6; 13 positions match TRBD2. The source material was PBMCs. The clonotype originates from a human donor in good health. This CDR3 is CASSLVFRTSGSGAYNEQFF. CDR3 sequence (DNA): TGTGCCAGCAGCTTAGTTTTTCGGACTAGCGGGAGTGGGGCCTACAATGAGCAGTTCTTC. Full variable domain (rest looked up from reference TRBV7-6 and TRBJ2-1): GAGVSQSPRYKVTKRGQDVALRCDPISGHVSLYWYRQALGQGPEFLTYFNYEAQQDKSGLPNDRFSAERPEGSISTLTIQRTEQRDSAMYRCASSLVFRTSGSGAYNEQFFGPGTRLTVL.